The 10 T cell receptor beta chains below all came from one sample that was sequenced in a study of blood T cells in healthy people across ages. The authors ran a second PCR of about 6 to 11 cycles using a sample-barcoded 5' primer and a J-beta primer mix. TCRdb passed the 5' RACE reads through MiXCR, listing each CDR3 protein once. Of about 1.7 million distinct CDR3 sequences listed, 28% are singletons. The sequencing sample was made of blood. The source is a woman aged 30 to 39 in good health.

This chain connects TRBV4-1 to TRBJ2-2; D may match TRBD1 or TRBD2 (5 bases each). Trimming removed 9 bases from V and 0 bases from J, with 14 bases in between. The CDR3 sequence is 15 residues long. Germline CDR1 reads MGHRA; CDR2 reads YSYEKL. The CDR3 loop is CASGNGATNTGELFF. The CDR3 nucleotides are TGCGCCAGTGGAAACGGGGCGACGAACACCGGGGAGCTGTTTTTT.

The table lists this clonotype with a few counts. The rearrangement joins TRBV4-3 to TRBJ2-5, with no clear D. The last part of the DNA fits TRBJ2-7 better; the J call may be wrong. Germline V CDR1 and CDR2: LGHNA, YSLEER. The CDR3 is made up of 14 amino acids. This CDR3 is CASSQTLGPYEQYF. In DNA, the CDR3 is TGCGCCAGCAGCCAAACGCTGGGCCCTTACGAGCAGTACTTC.

This clonotype has at least ten counts. The V gene is TRBV15, the J gene TRBJ2-3; TRBD1 or TRBD2 may be the D gene (5 bases each). This CDR3 comprises 13 residues. V gave up 5 bases and J gave up 3 bases, with 9 bases separating them. Germline CDR1 LNHNV, CDR2 YYDKDF (reference sequence). CDR3 DNA sequence: TGTGCCACCAGCTCCGAGGGGACAGATACGCAGTATTTT. Its translation is CATSSEGTDTQYF.

Many counts were recorded for this clonotype. The chain couples TRBV7-2 to TRBJ2-7; a possible D gene is TRBD1 (6 bases). Germline V gene data show CDR1 as SGHTA and CDR2 as FQGNSA. Trimming removed 1 base from V and 3 bases from J, with 13 bases in between. The CDR3 sequence is 15 residues long. Here the CDR3 DNA reads TGTGCCAGCAGCTTAGACAGGGCTGCTGGCTACGAGCAGTACTTC. This sequence encodes CASSLDRAAGYEQYF.

V usage is TRBV5-1 and J usage is TRBJ2-5, with TRBD2 matching over 10 bases. CDR1 and CDR2 (germline): SGHRS, YFSETQ. The CDR3 is 16 residues long. The trim removed 4 bases at V and 4 bases at J, leaving 10 bases unmatched. CDR3 in amino acids: CASSREASGGLETQYF. CDR3 nucleotides: TGCGCCAGCAGCCGAGAGGCTAGCGGGGGTCTAGAGACCCAGTACTTC.

As concerns this clonotype: In this CDR3 the conserved last residue, phenylalanine or tryptophan, is missing, so a read error is likely. CDR3 coding DNA: TGTGCCAGCAGTTTTAGCGGGGTTAGCACAGATGCGCAGTATTCT. Its translation is CASSFSGVSTDAQYS. V usage is TRBV12-3 or TRBV12-4 and J usage is TRBJ2-3; 8 nucleotides line up with TRBD2. There are 15 residues in the CDR3.

This clonotype came up a few times. The chain has TRBV7-9 and TRBJ1-2; 9 bases agree with TRBD1. Germline V lookup: CDR1 SEHNR, CDR2 FQNEAQ (reference sequence). The CDR3 is 14 residues long. V lost 6 bases and J lost 3; bases outside the gene matches: 5. The CDR3 DNA is TGTGCCAGCAGTCGGACAGGGGTGGACTATGGCTACACCTTC. It encodes CASSRTGVDYGYTF.

Many counts were recorded for this clonotype. The rearrangement uses TRBV7-9 and TRBJ2-4; no clear D gene. The germline V and J ends were trimmed by 3 bases and 9 bases, with 15 bases remaining between them. This CDR3 has 14 amino acids. Germline CDR1 and CDR2: SEHNR and FQNEAQ (reference sequence). This CDR3 reads CASSFGSDVSIQYF. The CDR3 DNA is TGTGCCAGCAGCTTCGGCTCGGACGTAAGCATTCAGTACTTC. Filled out from reference TRBV7-9 and TRBJ2-4, the complete variable domain reads DTGVSQNPRHKITKRGQNVTFRCDPISEHNRLYWYRQTLGQGPEFLTYFQNEAQLEKSRLLSDRFSAERPKGSFSTLEIQRTEQGDSAMYLCASSFGSDVSIQYFGAGTRLSVL.

In its sample, this clonotype was seen many times. The chain's CDR3 is CASSSNQQSYEQYF. In DNA form, the CDR3 reads TGTGCCAGCAGCTCAAATCAACAATCCTACGAGCAGTACTTC. The genes are TRBV11-2 and TRBJ2-7; D not resolved. Germline CDR1 is SGHAT and CDR2 is FQNNGV. The CDR3 extends over 14 amino acids. V dropped 4 bases and J dropped 1 base, with 11 bases sitting between them.

This chain uses TRBV21-1 with TRBJ2-7; TRBD1 reflects the table's D call only, with no check against the DNA. TRBV21-1 is described as a pseudogene. The CDR3 extends over 16 amino acids. The CDR3 sequence: CASSMNLGAVSYEQYF. CDR3 DNA sequence: TGTGCCAGCAGCATGAACCTCGGGGCAGTGTCCTACGAGCAGTACTTC.